The clone carrying this T cell receptor (beta chain) has more than one count but fewer than ten. Its target is not known. Deletions cut 0 bases from V and 10 bases from J, with 11 bases between. The CDR3 length is 14 residues. The germline gives CDR1 SGHRS, CDR2 YFSETQ. Of the isolated RNA, all was reverse transcribed, and so the sequenced material was expressed TCRB transcripts. Sequencing was performed with immunoSEQ multiplex PCR; in TCRdb, only in-frame clones are kept and a portion is missing. The sample holds 600,000 or so clones, about an eighth seen once. The data were obtained in a study of beta chain features in type 1 diabetes. Points from the study as a whole: A potential PCR bias toward shorter templates would be equal in patient and control samples. VDJ junctions in type 1 diabetes patients carried more deletions and fewer insertions. In every one of the four CD4+ subsets, TCRB CDR3s were moderately but significantly shorter in Type 1 diabetes patients.

This sequence joins TRBV5-1 and TRBJ1-6; no definite D call. This sequence was found in a man aged 25-45 years with type 1 diabetes. Sequencing input: naive CD4+ T cells from blood. CDR3 in DNA: TGCGCCAGCAGCTTGGGTATGCAGGTATCACCCCTCCACTTT. It specifies CASSLGMQVSPLHF.